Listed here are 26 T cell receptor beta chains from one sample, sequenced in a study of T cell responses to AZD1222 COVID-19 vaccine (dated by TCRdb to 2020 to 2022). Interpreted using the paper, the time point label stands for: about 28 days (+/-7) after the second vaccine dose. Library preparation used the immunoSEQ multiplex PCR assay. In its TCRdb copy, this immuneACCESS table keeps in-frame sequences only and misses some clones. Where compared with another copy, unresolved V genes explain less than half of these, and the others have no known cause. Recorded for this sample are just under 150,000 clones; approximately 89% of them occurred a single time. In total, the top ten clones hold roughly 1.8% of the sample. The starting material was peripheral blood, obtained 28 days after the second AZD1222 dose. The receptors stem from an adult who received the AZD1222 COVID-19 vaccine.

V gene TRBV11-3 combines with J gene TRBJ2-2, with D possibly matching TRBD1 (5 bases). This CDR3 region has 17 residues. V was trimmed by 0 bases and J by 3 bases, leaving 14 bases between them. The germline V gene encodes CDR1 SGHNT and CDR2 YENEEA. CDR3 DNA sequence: TGTGCCAGCAGCTTAGATGAAGTTGGGGCAGACACCGGGGAGCTGTTTTTT. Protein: CASSLDEVGADTGELFF.

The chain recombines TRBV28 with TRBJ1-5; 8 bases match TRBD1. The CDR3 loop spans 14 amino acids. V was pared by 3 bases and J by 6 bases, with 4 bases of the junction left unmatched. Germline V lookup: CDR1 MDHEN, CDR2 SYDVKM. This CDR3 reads CASSFGQGVQPQHF. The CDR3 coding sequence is TGTGCCAGCAGTTTCGGACAGGGTGTTCAGCCCCAGCATTTT. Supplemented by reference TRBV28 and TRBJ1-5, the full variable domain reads DVKVTQSSRYLVKRTGEKVFLECVQDMDHENMFWYRQDPGLGLRLIYFSYDVKMKEKGDIPEGYSVSREKKERFSLILESASTNQTSMYLCASSFGQGVQPQHFGDGTRLSIL.

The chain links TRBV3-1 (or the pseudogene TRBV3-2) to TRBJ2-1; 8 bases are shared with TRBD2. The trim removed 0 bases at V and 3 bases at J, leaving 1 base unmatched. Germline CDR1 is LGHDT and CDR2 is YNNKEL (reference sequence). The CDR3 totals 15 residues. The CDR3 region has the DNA TGTGCCAGCAGCCAAGATACTAGCGGCTACAATGAGCAGTTCTTC. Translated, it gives CASSQDTSGYNEQFF.

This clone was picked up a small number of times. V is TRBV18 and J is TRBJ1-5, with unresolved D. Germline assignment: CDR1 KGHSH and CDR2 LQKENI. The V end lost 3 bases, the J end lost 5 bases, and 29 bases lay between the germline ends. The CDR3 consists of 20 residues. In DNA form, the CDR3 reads TGTGCCAGCTCACCGACGATCCCAGATCCCCGTACAGCCCTATATCAGCCCCAGCATTTT. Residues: CASSPTIPDPRTALYQPQHF.

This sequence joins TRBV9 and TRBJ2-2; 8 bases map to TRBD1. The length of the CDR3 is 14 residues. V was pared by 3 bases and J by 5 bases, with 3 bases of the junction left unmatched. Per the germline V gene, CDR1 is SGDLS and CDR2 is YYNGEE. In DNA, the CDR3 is TGTGCCAGCAGCGCAACAGGGGGGACCGGGGAGCTGTTTTTT. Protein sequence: CASSATGGTGELFF.

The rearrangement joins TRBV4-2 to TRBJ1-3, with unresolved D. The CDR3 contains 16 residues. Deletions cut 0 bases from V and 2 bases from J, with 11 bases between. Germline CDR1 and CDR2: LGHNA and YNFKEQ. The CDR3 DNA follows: TGTGCCAGCAGCCAAGAGGAGGCGACTACTGGAAACACCATATATTTT. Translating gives CASSQEEATTGNTIYF.

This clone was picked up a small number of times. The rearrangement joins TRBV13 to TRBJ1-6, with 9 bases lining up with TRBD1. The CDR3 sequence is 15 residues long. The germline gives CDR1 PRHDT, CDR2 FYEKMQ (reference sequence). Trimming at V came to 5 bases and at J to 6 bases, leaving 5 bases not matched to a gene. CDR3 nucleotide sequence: TGTGCCAGCAGCCCGCAGGACAGGGGTAATTCACCCCTCCACTTT. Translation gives CASSPQDRGNSPLHF.

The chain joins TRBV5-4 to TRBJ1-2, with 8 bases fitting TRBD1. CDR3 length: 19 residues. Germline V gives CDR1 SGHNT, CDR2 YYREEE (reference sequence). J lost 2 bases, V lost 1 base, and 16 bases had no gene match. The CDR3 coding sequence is TGTGCCAGCAGCTTGCCGGTTCCCGGACAGGGACTAAACAACTATGGCTACACCTTC. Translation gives CASSLPVPGQGLNNYGYTF.

CDR3 nucleotide sequence: TGTGCCAGCAGCCAATTCCCGGCCGGGGATGGCTACACCTTC. The encoded protein is CASSQFPAGDGYTF. The chain uses TRBV3-1 (or the pseudogene TRBV3-2) and TRBJ1-2; D is unresolved. The CDR3 is made up of 14 amino acids. Between the trimmed V and J ends, which lost 2 bases and 6 bases, there was a span of 13 bases. Germline CDR1 LGHDT, CDR2 YNNKEL (reference sequence).

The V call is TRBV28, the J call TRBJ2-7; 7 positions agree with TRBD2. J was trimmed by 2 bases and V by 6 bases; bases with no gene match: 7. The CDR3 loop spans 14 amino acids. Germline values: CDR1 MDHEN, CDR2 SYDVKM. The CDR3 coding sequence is TGTGCCAGCAGCCCCCCGGGAGGCGCCTACGAGCAGTACTTC. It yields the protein CASSPPGGAYEQYF.

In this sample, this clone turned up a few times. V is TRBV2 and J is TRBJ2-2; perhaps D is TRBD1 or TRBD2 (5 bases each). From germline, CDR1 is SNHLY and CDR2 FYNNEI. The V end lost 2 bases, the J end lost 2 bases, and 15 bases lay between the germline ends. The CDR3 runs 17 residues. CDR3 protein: CASSETGASRNTGELFF. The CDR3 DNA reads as TGTGCCAGCAGTGAAACCGGGGCTAGCAGAAACACCGGGGAGCTGTTTTTT. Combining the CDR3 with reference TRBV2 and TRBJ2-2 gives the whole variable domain EPEVTQTPSHQVTQMGQEVILRCVPISNHLYFYWYRQILGQKVEFLVSFYNNEISEKSEIFDDQFSVERPDGSNFTLKIRSTKLEDSAMYFCASSETGASRNTGELFFGEGSRLTVL.

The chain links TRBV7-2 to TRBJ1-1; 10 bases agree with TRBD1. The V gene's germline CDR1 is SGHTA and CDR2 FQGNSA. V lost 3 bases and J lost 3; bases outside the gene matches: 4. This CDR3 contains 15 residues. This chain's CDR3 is CASSLTGGLDTEAFF. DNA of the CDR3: TGTGCCAGCAGCTTGACAGGGGGCTTAGACACTGAAGCTTTCTTT.

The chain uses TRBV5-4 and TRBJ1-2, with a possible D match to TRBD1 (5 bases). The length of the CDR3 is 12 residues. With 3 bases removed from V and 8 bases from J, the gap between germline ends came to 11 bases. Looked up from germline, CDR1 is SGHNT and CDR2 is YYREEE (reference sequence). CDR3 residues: CASSWGEAGYTF. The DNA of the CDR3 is TGTGCCAGCAGCTGGGGCGAGGCCGGCTACACCTTC.

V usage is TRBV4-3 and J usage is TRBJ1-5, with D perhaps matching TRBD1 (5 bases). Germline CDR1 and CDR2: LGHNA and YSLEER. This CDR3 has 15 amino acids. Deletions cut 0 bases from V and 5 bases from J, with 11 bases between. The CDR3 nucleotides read TGCGCCAGCAGCCAAGAGAGTGACAGCTATCAGCCCCAGCATTTT. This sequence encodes CASSQESDSYQPQHF.

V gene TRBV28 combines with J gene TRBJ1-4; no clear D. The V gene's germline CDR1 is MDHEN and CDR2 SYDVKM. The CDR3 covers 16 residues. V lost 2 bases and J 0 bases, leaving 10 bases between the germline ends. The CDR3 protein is CASSLVGRTTNEKLFF. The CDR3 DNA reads TGTGCCAGCAGTTTAGTTGGGCGGACAACTAATGAAAAACTGTTTTTT.

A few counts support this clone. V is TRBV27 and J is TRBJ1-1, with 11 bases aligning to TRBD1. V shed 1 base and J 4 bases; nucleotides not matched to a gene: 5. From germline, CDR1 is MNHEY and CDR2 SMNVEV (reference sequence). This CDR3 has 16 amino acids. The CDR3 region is CASSLYGTGGGTEAFF. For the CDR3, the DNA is TGTGCCAGCAGTTTATACGGGACAGGGGGGGGCACTGAAGCTTTCTTT.

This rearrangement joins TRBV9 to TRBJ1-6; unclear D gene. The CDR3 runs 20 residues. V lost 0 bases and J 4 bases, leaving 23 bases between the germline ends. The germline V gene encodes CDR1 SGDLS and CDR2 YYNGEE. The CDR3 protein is CASSVGPLNPTLIYNSPLHF. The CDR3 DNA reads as TGTGCCAGCAGCGTAGGGCCCCTCAATCCTACTCTGATTTATAATTCACCCCTCCACTTT.

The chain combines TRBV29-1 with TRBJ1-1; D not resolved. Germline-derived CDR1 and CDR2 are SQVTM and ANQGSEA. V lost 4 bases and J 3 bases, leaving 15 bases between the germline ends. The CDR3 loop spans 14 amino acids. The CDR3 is CSVAPGRGDTEAFF. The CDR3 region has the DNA TGCAGCGTTGCTCCGGGCCGCGGGGACACTGAAGCTTTCTTT.

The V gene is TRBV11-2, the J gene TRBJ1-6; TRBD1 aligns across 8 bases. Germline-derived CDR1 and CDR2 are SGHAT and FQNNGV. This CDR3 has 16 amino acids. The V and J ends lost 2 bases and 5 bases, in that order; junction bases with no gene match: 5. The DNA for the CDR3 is TGTGCCAGCAGCTTACATGGCAGGGGGCATAATTCACCCCTCCACTTT. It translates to CASSLHGRGHNSPLHF.

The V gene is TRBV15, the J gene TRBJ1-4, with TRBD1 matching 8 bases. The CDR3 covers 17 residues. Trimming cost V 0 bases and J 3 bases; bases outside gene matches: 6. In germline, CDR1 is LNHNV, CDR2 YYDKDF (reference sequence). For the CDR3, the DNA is TGTGCCACCAGCAGAGATGGAGGACAGGGAGCTAATGAAAAACTGTTTTTT. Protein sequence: CATSRDGGQGANEKLFF. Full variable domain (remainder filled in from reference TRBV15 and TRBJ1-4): DAMVIQNPRYQVTQFGKPVTLSCSQTLNHNVMYWYQQKSSQAPKLLFHYYDKDFNNEADTPDNFQSRRPNTSFCFLDIRSPGLGDTAMYLCATSRDGGQGANEKLFFGSGTQLSVL.

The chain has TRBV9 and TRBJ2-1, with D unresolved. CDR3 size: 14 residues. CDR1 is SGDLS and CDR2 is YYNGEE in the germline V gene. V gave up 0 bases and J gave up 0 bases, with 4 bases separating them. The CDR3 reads CASSVDFSYNEQFF. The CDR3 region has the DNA TGTGCCAGCAGCGTAGACTTCTCCTACAATGAGCAGTTCTTC.

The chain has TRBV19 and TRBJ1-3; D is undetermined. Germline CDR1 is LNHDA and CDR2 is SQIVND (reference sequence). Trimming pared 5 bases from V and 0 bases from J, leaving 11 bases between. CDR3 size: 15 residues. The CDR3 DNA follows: TGTGCCAGTAGTTTCCTCGGCAGCTCTGGAAACACCATATATTTT. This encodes CASSFLGSSGNTIYF.

In DNA, the CDR3 is TGCGCCAGCAGCATCTCCGGGACAGGGGCTGAAAAACTGTTTTTT. It encodes CASSISGTGAEKLFF. The chain is built from TRBV5-1 and TRBJ1-4, with 10 bases matching TRBD1. The CDR3 length is 15 residues. Per germline, CDR1 SGHRS and CDR2 YFSETQ. Trimming took 4 bases from V and 7 from J; bases not matched to a gene: 7.

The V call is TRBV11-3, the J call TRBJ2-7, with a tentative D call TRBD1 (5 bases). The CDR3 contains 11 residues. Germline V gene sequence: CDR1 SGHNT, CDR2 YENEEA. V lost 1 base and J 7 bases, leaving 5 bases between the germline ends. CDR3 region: CASSLGTEQYF. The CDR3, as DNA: TGTGCCAGCAGCTTAGGGACAGAGCAGTACTTC.

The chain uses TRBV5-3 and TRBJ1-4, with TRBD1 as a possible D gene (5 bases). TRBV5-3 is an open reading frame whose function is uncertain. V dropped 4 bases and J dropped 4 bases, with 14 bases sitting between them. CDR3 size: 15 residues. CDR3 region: CARSGGERYNEKLFF. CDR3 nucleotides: TGTGCCAGAAGCGGAGGGGAGAGATATAATGAAAAACTGTTTTTT.

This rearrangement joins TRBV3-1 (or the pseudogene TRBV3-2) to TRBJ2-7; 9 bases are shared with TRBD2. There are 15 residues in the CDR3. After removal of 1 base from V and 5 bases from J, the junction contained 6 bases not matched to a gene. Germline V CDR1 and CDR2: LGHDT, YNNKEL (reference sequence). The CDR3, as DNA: TGTGCCAGCAGCCAAGGAGCGAGCGGGGGGAACGAGCAGTACTTC. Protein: CASSQGASGGNEQYF.